A single sample gave rise to the 9 T cell receptor beta chains below, sequenced in a study of OX40 agonist ivuxolimab in advanced cancers. Here immunoSEQ multiplex PCR was the method, and the copy in TCRdb shows in-frame clones only, minus some. This table holds 38,000 or so clones, approximately 87% found once. Sequenced here: CD4+ or CD8+ T cells sorted from blood, sampled in a trial of the OX40 agonist ivuxolimab. The source of these receptors is an adult with an advanced solid tumor such as melanoma, head and neck, liver or kidney cancer.

J is TRBJ1-5 and V is TRBV19; 7 bases line up with TRBD1. The CDR3 runs to 13 residues. V gave up 1 base and J gave up 7 bases; unmatched junction bases: 1. CDR1 is LNHDA and CDR2 is SQIVND in the germline V gene (reference sequence). The CDR3 nucleotides read TGTGCCAGTAGTATAGGACAGGGACAGCCCCAGCATTTT. The encoded protein is CASSIGQGQPQHF. Full variable domain (outside the CDR3, taken from reference TRBV19 and TRBJ1-5): DGGITQSPKYLFRKEGQNVTLSCEQNLNHDAMYWYRQDPGQGLRLIYYSQIVNDFQKGDIAEGYSVSREKKESFPLTVTSAQKNPTAFYLCASSIGQGQPQHFGDGTRLSIL.

The V gene is TRBV6-6, the J gene TRBJ2-7; 11 bases align to TRBD1. Germline V gene data show CDR1 as MNHNY and CDR2 as SVGAGI (reference sequence). The CDR3 covers 15 residues. The junction had 7 bases not matched to a gene; V was cut back by 6 bases and J by 3 bases. The CDR3 DNA reads as TGTGCCAGCAGCTCAGGGGGGACAGGGGGCTACGAGCAGTACTTC. Protein sequence: CASSSGGTGGYEQYF.

This clone showed up just once. The chain combines TRBV7-9 with TRBJ1-1, with D possibly being TRBD1 (5 bases). The CDR3 is 15 amino acids. V lost 3 bases, J lost 4 bases, and 15 bases lay in between. In germline, CDR1 is SEHNR, CDR2 FQNEAQ (reference sequence). CDR3 amino acids: CASSFAGSGGTEAFF. The CDR3 DNA reads TGTGCCAGCAGCTTTGCGGGTTCCGGGGGCACTGAAGCTTTCTTT. Based on the CDR3 plus reference TRBV7-9 and TRBJ1-1, the full variable domain is DTGVSQNPRHKITKRGQNVTFRCDPISEHNRLYWYRQTLGQGPEFLTYFQNEAQLEKSRLLSDRFSAERPKGSFSTLEIQRTEQGDSAMYLCASSFAGSGGTEAFFGQGTRLTVV.

This chain connects TRBV2 to TRBJ2-4; D is unresolved. The CDR3 has 16 residues. The V end lost 6 bases, the J end lost 1 base, and 16 bases lay between the germline ends. CDR1 SNHLY and CDR2 FYNNEI come from the germline V gene. The CDR3: CASSFGGFQAKNIQYF. CDR3 DNA sequence: TGTGCCAGCAGCTTCGGTGGCTTCCAGGCCAAAAACATTCAGTACTTC. The whole variable domain, filled in from reference TRBV2 and TRBJ2-4, reads EPEVTQTPSHQVTQMGQEVILRCVPISNHLYFYWYRQILGQKVEFLVSFYNNEISEKSEIFDDQFSVERPDGSNFTLKIRSTKLEDSAMYFCASSFGGFQAKNIQYFGAGTRLSVL.

This clone was observed a handful of times. The chain is built from TRBV5-1 and TRBJ2-5, with 8 bases matching TRBD1. CDR1 is SGHRS, CDR2 YFSETQ, per germline. V shed 4 bases, J shed 3 bases, and the junction held 2 bases outside the gene matches. The CDR3 has 13 residues. CDR3 sequence: CASSIQGEETQYF. The CDR3 DNA follows: TGCGCCAGCAGCATACAGGGGGAAGAGACCCAGTACTTC. Drawing the rest from reference TRBV5-1 and TRBJ2-5, the complete variable domain is KAGVTQTPRYLIKTRGQQVTLSCSPISGHRSVSWYQQTPGQGLQFLFEYFSETQRNKGNFPGRFSGRQFSNSRSEMNVSTLELGDSALYLCASSIQGEETQYFGPGTRLLVL.

V gene TRBV28 combines with J gene TRBJ2-5; 7 positions match TRBD1. The J call may be in error: the DNA end matches TRBJ2-7 better. Germline CDR1 is MDHEN and CDR2 is SYDVKM. The CDR3 contains 15 residues. The CDR3 loop reads CASRRTGTATYEQYF. Here the CDR3 DNA reads TGTGCCAGCAGACGAACCGGGACAGCAACCTACGAGCAGTACTTC.

The chain uses TRBV6-6 and TRBJ2-2; D is uncertain. Germline V gene data show CDR1 as MNHNY and CDR2 as SVGAGI (reference sequence). The CDR3 extends over 14 amino acids. The V gene lost 5 bases and the J gene lost 4 bases, with 11 bases spanning the gap. The CDR3 bases are TGTGCCAGCAGTACACGACTCGGCACCGGGGAGCTGTTTTTT. This encodes CASSTRLGTGELFF.

This chain uses TRBV28 with TRBJ2-3; the match to TRBD1 covers 9 bases. Germline V gene sequence: CDR1 MDHEN, CDR2 SYDVKM. V lost 2 bases, J lost 4 bases, and 7 bases stayed unmatched. The CDR3 has 16 residues. The CDR3 nucleotides are TGTGCCAGCAGTTTAGGTGGGACAGGGAGGGCAGATACGCAGTATTTT. This gives the protein CASSLGGTGRADTQYF.

V and J are TRBV2 and TRBJ2-1; D call uncertain. Trimming removed 3 bases at V and 6 bases at J, with 6 bases between. The CDR3 has 12 amino acids. CDR1 is SNHLY and CDR2 is FYNNEI in the germline V gene. This chain's CDR3 is CASSEKFNEQFF. CDR3 bases: TGTGCCAGCAGTGAGAAGTTCAATGAGCAGTTCTTC.